This TCR beta chain stems from a study of CD8 T cells in ankylosing spondylitis. This clonotype has only a few counts. The CDR3 is made up of 14 amino acids. The germline CDR1 and CDR2 sequences are SGHRS and YFSETQ. The ends were cut back, 4 bases at V and 6 bases at J, with 16 bases in the middle. TCRdb independently ran MiXCR on the 5' RACE reads; one entry per CDR3 protein. The data show approximately 200,000 distinct CDR3 sequences, 9.5% to 15% seen once. The sequenced material came from blood, either unsorted or a sorted T cell fraction (not recorded which). This TCR came from a male donor with ankylosing spondylitis or in good health (not recorded which). The J gene is TRBJ1-1, the V gene TRBV5-1, with D perhaps matching TRBD1 (5 bases). CDR3 amino acids: CASSIGGFRAEAFF. The CDR3 coding sequence is TGCGCCAGCAGCATTGGGGGTTTTCGGGCTGAAGCTTTCTTT.